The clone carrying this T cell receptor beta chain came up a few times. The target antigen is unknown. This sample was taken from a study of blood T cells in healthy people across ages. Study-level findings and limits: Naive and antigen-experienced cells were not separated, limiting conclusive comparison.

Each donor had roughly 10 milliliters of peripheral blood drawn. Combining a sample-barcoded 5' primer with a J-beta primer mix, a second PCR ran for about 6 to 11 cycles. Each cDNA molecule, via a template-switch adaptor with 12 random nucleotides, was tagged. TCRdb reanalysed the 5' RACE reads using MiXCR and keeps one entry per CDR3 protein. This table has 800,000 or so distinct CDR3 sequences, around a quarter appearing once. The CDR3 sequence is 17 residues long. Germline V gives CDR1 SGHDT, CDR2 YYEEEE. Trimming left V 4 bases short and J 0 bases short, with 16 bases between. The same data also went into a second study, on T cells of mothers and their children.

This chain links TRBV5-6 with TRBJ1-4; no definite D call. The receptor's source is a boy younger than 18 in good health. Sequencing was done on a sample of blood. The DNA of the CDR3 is TGTGCCAGCAGCCTCGTTGGCGGGCACGCAACTAATGAAAAACTGTTTTTT. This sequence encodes CASSLVGGHATNEKLFF.